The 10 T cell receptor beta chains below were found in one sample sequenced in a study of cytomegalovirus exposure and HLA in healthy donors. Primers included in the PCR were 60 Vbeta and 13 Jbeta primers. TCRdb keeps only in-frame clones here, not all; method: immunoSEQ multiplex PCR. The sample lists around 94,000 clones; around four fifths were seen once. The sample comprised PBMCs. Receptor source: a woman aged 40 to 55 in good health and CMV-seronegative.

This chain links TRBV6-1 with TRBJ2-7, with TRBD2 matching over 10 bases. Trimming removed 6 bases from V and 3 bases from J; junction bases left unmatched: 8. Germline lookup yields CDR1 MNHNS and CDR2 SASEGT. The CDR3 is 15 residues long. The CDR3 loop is CASRVSGGPNYEQYF. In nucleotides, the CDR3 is TGTGCCAGCAGGGTTAGCGGGGGGCCAAACTACGAGCAGTACTTC.

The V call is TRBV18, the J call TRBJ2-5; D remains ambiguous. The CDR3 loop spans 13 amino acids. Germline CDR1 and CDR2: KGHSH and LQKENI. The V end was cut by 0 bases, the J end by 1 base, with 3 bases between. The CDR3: CASSPPIQETQYF. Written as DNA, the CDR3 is TGTGCCAGCTCACCACCTATCCAAGAGACCCAGTACTTC. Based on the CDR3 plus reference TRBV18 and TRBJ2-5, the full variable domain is NAGVMQNPRHLVRRRGQEARLRCSPMKGHSHVYWYRQLPEEGLKFMVYLQKENIIDESGMPKERFSAEFPKEGPSILRIQQVVRGDSAAYFCASSPPIQETQYFGPGTRLLVL.

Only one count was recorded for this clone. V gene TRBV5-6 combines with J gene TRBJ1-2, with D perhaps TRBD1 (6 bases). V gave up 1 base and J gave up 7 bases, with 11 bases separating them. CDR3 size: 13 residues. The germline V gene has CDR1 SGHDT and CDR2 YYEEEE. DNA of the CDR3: TGTGCCAGCAGCTTGTCAGGGGAGGGTGGCTACACCTTC. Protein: CASSLSGEGGYTF.

In nucleotides, the CDR3 is TGTGCCAGCAGCTTGGCCAGTTGGGGCTATAATGAAAAACTGTTTTTT. Residues: CASSLASWGYNEKLFF. This chain uses TRBV5-6 with TRBJ1-4; D is perhaps TRBD1 (5 bases). Germline V gene lookup returns CDR1 SGHDT and CDR2 YYEEEE. V was clipped by 0 bases and J by 4 bases, with 13 bases between them. The CDR3 runs to 16 residues. The full variable domain, with the rest looked up from reference TRBV5-6 and TRBJ1-4, is DAGVTQSPTHLIKTRGQQVTLRCSPKSGHDTVSWYQQALGQGPQFIFQYYEEEERQRGNFPDRFSGHQFPNYSSELNVNALLLGDSALYLCASSLASWGYNEKLFFGSGTQLSVL.

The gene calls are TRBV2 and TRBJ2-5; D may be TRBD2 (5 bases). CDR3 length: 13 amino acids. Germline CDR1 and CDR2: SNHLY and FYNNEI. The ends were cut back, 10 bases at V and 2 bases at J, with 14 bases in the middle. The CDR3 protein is CATFKTNQETQYF. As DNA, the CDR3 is TGTGCCACCTTTAAGACTAATCAAGAGACCCAGTACTTC. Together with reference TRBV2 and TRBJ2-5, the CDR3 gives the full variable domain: EPEVTQTPSHQVTQMGQEVILRCVPISNHLYFYWYRQILGQKVEFLVSFYNNEISEKSEIFDDQFSVERPDGSNFTLKIRSTKLEDSAMYFCATFKTNQETQYFGPGTRLLVL.

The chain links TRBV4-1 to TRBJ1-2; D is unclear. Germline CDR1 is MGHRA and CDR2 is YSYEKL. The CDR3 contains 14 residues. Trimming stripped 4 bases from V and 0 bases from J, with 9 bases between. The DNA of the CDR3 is TGCGCCAGCAGCCGTCCCGGGGCTAACTATGGCTACACCTTC. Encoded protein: CASSRPGANYGYTF.

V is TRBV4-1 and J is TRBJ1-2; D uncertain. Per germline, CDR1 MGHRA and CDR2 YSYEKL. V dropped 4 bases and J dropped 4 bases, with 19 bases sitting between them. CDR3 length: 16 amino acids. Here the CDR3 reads CASSLVTADGLYGYTF. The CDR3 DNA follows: TGCGCCAGCAGCCTGGTAACCGCGGACGGACTCTATGGCTACACCTTC.

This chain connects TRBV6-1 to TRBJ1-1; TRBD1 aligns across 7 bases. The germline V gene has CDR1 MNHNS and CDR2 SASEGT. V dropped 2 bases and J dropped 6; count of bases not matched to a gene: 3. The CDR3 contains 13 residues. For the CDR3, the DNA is TGTGCCAGCAGTGAAACAGGGGATTCTGAAGCTTTCTTT. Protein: CASSETGDSEAFF.

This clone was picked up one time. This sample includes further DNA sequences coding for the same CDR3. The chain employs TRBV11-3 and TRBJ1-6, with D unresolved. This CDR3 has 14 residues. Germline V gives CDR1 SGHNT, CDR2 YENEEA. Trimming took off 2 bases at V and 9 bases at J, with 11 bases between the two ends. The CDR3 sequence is CASSLTGYGSPLHF. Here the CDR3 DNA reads TGTGCCAGCAGCTTAACGGGGTACGGTTCACCCCTCCACTTT.

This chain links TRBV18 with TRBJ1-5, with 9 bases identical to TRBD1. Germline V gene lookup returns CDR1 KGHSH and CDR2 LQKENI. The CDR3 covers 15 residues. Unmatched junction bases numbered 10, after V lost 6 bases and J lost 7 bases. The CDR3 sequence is CASSLGQGRGQPQHF. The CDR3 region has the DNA TGTGCCAGCTCTCTCGGACAGGGGAGGGGACAGCCCCAGCATTTT.